The subject of this entry is one T cell receptor (beta chain). Germline lookup yields CDR1 GTSNPN and CDR2 SVGIG (reference sequence). The CDR3 is made up of 12 amino acids. This record belongs to a study of blood T cell repertoires in COVID-19. The wider study: Researchers got acute and convalescent COVID-19 samples from the United States, Italy and Spain. PBMCs, B-cell-depleted T cells, or T cells were the source of the cDNA or gDNA that made up the material.

Source study methods: For nucleated cells, counts were estimated from reference gene primer amplification. TCRdb's table, derived via immunoSEQ multiplex PCR, lists solely in-frame clones and lacks some. That table is the source of V, J and clone size, and D and trimming were worked out from the DNA. The sample has about 200,000 clones, roughly 80% seen once. Sequencing was done on a sample of peripheral blood. The chain uses TRBV30 and TRBJ1-4; a weak D match, TRBD1 (5 bases). This clonotype was sampled from a woman older than 75 with acute or convalescent COVID-19. CDR3 protein: CATGGMDEKLFF. The CDR3 region has the DNA TGTGCAACCGGGGGGATGGATGAAAAACTGTTTTTT. The full variable domain, rest sourced from reference TRBV30 and TRBJ1-4, is SQTIHQWPATLVQPVGSPLSLECTVEGTSNPNLYWYRQAAGRGLQLLFYSVGIGQISSEVPQNLSASRPQDRQFILSSKKLLLSDSGFYLCATGGMDEKLFFGSGTQLSVL.